The rows below give T cell receptor beta chains drawn from one sample of a study of cytomegalovirus exposure and HLA in healthy donors. The protocol was immunoSEQ multiplex PCR, while the TCRdb copy is restricted to in-frame clones and leaves out a portion. The data hold about 140,000 clones, with just over 70% observed a single time. Sequencing used PBMCs. Receptors were obtained from a woman between 25 and 40 years old in good health and CMV-seronegative. The CDR3 runs from the conserved cysteine through the conserved F or W. A D gene is named only where the DNA matches it firmly. A row's size may be missing; if present it is once, few, many or a size class.

TGCGCCAGCAGCGAGCCCCGACGACTAGCGGGTAGGATCACAGATACGCGGTATTTT | CASSEPRRLAGRITDTRYF | TRBJ2-3 | NA | TRBD2 | TRBV5-1 | 19
TGTGCCAGCAGTTTATCTAAACAGTTCTATGGCTACACCTTC | CASSLSKQFYGYTF | TRBJ1-2 | NA | NA | TRBV28 | 14
TGTGCCAGCAGCTTAGATGCTTCCGGGGTTTTCTATGGCTACACCTTC | CASSLDASGVFYGYTF | TRBJ1-2 | NA | NA | TRBV11-2 | 16
TGCGCCAGCAGCCAGGACAATGGCTACACCTTC | CASSQDNGYTF | TRBJ1-2 | NA | NA | TRBV5-1 | 11
TGTGCCAGCAGCGTAGAGTGGGGGCACTATGGCTACACCTTC | CASSVEWGHYGYTF | TRBJ1-2 | NA | NA | TRBV9 | 14
TGTGCCAGCAGGCGACTTAATCTTGATACGCAGTATTTT | CASRRLNLDTQYF | TRBJ2-3 | few | NA | TRBV6-5 | 13
TGTGCCAGCAGCTTAGGTAGCGGGAGGGACTACGAGCAGTACTTC | CASSLGSGRDYEQYF | TRBJ2-7 | NA | TRBD2 | TRBV7-9 | 15
TGTGCCTGGAGTGCTGGAGGGGCAACCTACAATGAGCAGTTCTTC | CAWSAGGATYNEQFF | TRBJ2-1 | NA | NA | TRBV30 | 15
TGTGCCAGCAGACCGACGGCGACAAACTATGGCTACACCTTC | CASRPTATNYGYTF | TRBJ1-2 | NA | NA | TRBV6-1 | 14
TGTGCCAGCAGTCTCCCCGGGAACACAATCTACGAGCAGTACTTC | CASSLPGNTIYEQYF | TRBJ2-7 | NA | NA | TRBV28 | 15
TGTGCCAGCAGTGACCCGATCAGGGTCTATGGCTACACCTTC | CASSDPIRVYGYTF | TRBJ1-2 | NA | NA | TRBV6-4 | 14
TGTGCCAGCAGTTACTCGAAGGGGCCGGCCCAAGAGACCCAGTACTTC | CASSYSKGPAQETQYF | TRBJ2-5 | few | NA | TRBV6-5 | 16
TGTGCCAGCAGCCAAGAAGGGGGAAGGGATGAAAAACTGTTTTTT | CASSQEGGRDEKLFF | TRBJ1-4 | NA | NA | TRBV4-2 | 15
TGTGCCGCACGGACAGGGACTAATTCACCCCTCCACTTT | CAARTGTNSPLHF | TRBJ1-6 | NA | TRBD1 | TRBV10-3 | 13
TGTGCCAGTAGTATCTCGACAGGGGACTATGGCTACACCTTC | CASSISTGDYGYTF | TRBJ1-2 | NA | TRBD1 | TRBV19 | 14
TGTGCCAGCAGCCTCGGAATACTAGCGGGGGGGAACACCGGGGAGCTGTTTTTT | CASSLGILAGGNTGELFF | TRBJ2-2 | NA | TRBD2 | TRBV4-2 | 18